The rows below give T cell receptor beta chains drawn from one sample of a study of blood T cell repertoires in COVID-19. Using immunoSEQ multiplex PCR, the repertoire was profiled, and TCRdb retains in-frame clones only, with some absent. Among 240,000 or so clones listed, 80% to 85% were seen once. Sequencing was done on a sample of peripheral blood. Receptor source: a woman aged 18 to 35 with acute or convalescent COVID-19. The conserved cysteine and the conserved F or W are not part of the CDR3 here. The order of the fields is D gene, CDR3 length, V gene, J gene, clone size, CDR3 protein. D genes are given only for firm matches. Not all rows give a size; the values are once, few, many and, for expanded clones, a class.

d_gene: NA; len: 13; v_gene: TRBV27; j_gene: TRBJ1-4; abundance: NA; CDR3aa: ASSLSLRGGEKLF
d_gene: TRBD1; len: 15; v_gene: TRBV7-9; j_gene: TRBJ1-3; abundance: few; CDR3aa: ASSFGQGRHSGNTIY
d_gene: NA; len: 13; v_gene: TRBV28; j_gene: TRBJ1-2; abundance: NA; CDR3aa: ASSLGRGIGYGYT
d_gene: NA; len: 12; v_gene: TRBV9; j_gene: TRBJ1-4; abundance: few; CDR3aa: ASSPRQGREKLF
d_gene: TRBD1; len: 12; v_gene: TRBV7-9; j_gene: TRBJ1-5; abundance: NA; CDR3aa: ASSGTASNQPQH
d_gene: NA; len: 10; v_gene: TRBV4-2; j_gene: TRBJ2-7; abundance: many; CDR3aa: ASSQNRGEQY
d_gene: TRBD2; len: 12; v_gene: TRBV2; j_gene: TRBJ2-1; abundance: few; CDR3aa: ASTQTSLDNEQF
d_gene: NA; len: 13; v_gene: TRBV18; j_gene: TRBJ1-6; abundance: NA; CDR3aa: ASSPWGPGESPLH
d_gene: TRBD2; len: 13; v_gene: TRBV6-5; j_gene: TRBJ2-1; abundance: NA; CDR3aa: ASSTSGPSYNEQF
d_gene: NA; len: 12; v_gene: TRBV28; j_gene: TRBJ1-2; abundance: NA; CDR3aa: ASSFPVAQKGYT
d_gene: NA; len: 13; v_gene: TRBV19; j_gene: TRBJ2-2; abundance: NA; CDR3aa: ASISRDSSTGELF
d_gene: NA; len: 11; v_gene: TRBV6-5; j_gene: TRBJ1-1; abundance: NA; CDR3aa: ASSYFMGSEAF
d_gene: NA; len: 11; v_gene: TRBV24-1; j_gene: TRBJ2-2; abundance: NA; CDR3aa: ATSDYSTGELF
d_gene: TRBD2; len: 11; v_gene: TRBV6-5; j_gene: TRBJ2-1; abundance: once; CDR3aa: ASSWGLGGEQF
d_gene: TRBD2; len: 14; v_gene: TRBV3-1/TRBV3-2; j_gene: TRBJ2-1; abundance: NA; CDR3aa: ASSQKSGRAYNEQF
d_gene: TRBD1; len: 13; v_gene: TRBV30; j_gene: TRBJ1-3; abundance: NA; CDR3aa: AWSEGQGYGNTIY
d_gene: NA; len: 9; v_gene: TRBV6-5; j_gene: TRBJ1-1; abundance: NA; CDR3aa: ASSYRGDAF
d_gene: TRBD1; len: 13; v_gene: TRBV29-1; j_gene: TRBJ2-7; abundance: NA; CDR3aa: SVGPAGTERYEQY
d_gene: NA; len: 13; v_gene: TRBV15; j_gene: TRBJ1-4; abundance: NA; CDR3aa: ATSRDWGGNEKLF
d_gene: TRBD2; len: 14; v_gene: TRBV7-7; j_gene: TRBJ2-1; abundance: NA; CDR3aa: ASSKNPGLAGNEQF
d_gene: TRBD2; len: 14; v_gene: TRBV6-2/TRBV6-3; j_gene: TRBJ2-1; abundance: NA; CDR3aa: ASSYRSLAGGNEQF
d_gene: NA; len: 10; v_gene: TRBV4-3; j_gene: TRBJ2-1; abundance: NA; CDR3aa: ASREDSGEQF
d_gene: NA; len: 13; v_gene: TRBV19; j_gene: TRBJ2-2; abundance: NA; CDR3aa: ASRFQLRATGELF
d_gene: TRBD2; len: 14; v_gene: TRBV27; j_gene: TRBJ2-7; abundance: NA; CDR3aa: ASSLGLAGASYEQY
d_gene: NA; len: 13; v_gene: TRBV11-1; j_gene: TRBJ2-1; abundance: NA; CDR3aa: ASRADGSSYNEQF
d_gene: TRBD2; len: 13; v_gene: TRBV27; j_gene: TRBJ2-7; abundance: NA; CDR3aa: ASSGLAGPSYEQY
d_gene: TRBD2; len: 14; v_gene: TRBV11-2; j_gene: TRBJ2-3; abundance: NA; CDR3aa: ASSRGLAAFTDTQY
d_gene: TRBD1; len: 12; v_gene: TRBV7-9; j_gene: TRBJ1-5; abundance: NA; CDR3aa: ASSSTGTEQPQH
d_gene: TRBD2; len: 12; v_gene: TRBV18; j_gene: TRBJ2-1; abundance: medium-sized; CDR3aa: ASSPVAGGIEQF